Sequencing of this TCR beta chain was carried out in a study of T-cell memory formation after mild COVID-19. Trimming took 5 bases from V and 7 from J, leaving 9 bases between them. This CDR3 comprises 12 residues. TCR alpha and TCR beta cDNA libraries carrying sample barcodes and UMIs came from 5'RACE with constant-segment primers. TCRdb re-analysed the 5' RACE reads in MiXCR, keeping a single row per CDR3 protein. The sample holds over 35,000 distinct CDR3 sequences, roughly 9.8% seen once. This clonotype showed up just a few times. This clonotype originated in an adult woman who had mild COVID-19 (a few samples of this study predate the infection). Cell type and time point are not known. The chain has TRBV12-3 or TRBV12-4 and TRBJ2-1; D gene ambiguous. Material: PBMCs or a T cell subset sorted from them (not recorded which). CDR3 protein: CASSPYLNEQFF. In nucleotides, the CDR3 is TGTGCCAGCAGTCCATACCTTAATGAGCAGTTCTTC.